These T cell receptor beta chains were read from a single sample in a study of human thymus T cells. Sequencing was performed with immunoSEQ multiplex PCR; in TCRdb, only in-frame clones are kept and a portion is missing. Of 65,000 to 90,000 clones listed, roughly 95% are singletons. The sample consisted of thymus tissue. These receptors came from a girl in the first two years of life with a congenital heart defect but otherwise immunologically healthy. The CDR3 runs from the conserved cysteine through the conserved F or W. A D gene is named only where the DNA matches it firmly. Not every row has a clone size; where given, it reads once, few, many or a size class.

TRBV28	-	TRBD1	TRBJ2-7	TGTGCCAGCAGTTTCCGAGGGGGACAGGGTCCCTACGAGCAGTACTTC	CASSFRGGQGPYEQYF
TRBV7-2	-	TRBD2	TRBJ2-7	TGTGCCAGCAGCCCAAGGACTAGCGGGAATCACGAGCAGTACTTC	CASSPRTSGNHEQYF
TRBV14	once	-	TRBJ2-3	TGTGCCAGCAGCCTGCCTGGCACAGATACGCAGTATTTT	CASSLPGTDTQYF
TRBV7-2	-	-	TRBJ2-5	TGTGCCAGCAGCTTAGCTGCTCGAACGGCAGAGACCCAGTACTTC	CASSLAARTAETQYF
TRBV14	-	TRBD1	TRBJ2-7	TGTGCCAGCAGCCAAGGTCTGGGACAGGCCCCTTCCTACGAGCAGTACTTC	CASSQGLGQAPSYEQYF
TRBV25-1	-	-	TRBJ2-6	TGTGCCAGCAGTGAATGGTACGGATCTGGGGCCAACGTCCTGACTTTC	CASSEWYGSGANVLTF
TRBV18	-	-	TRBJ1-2	TGTGCCAGCTCACCCCCGCAGGGCTTTAACTATGGCTACACCTTC	CASSPPQGFNYGYTF
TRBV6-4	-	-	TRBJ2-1	TGTGCCAGCAGTGACGAGTACAATGAGCAGTTCTTC	CASSDEYNEQFF
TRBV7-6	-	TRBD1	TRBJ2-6	TGTGCCAGCAGCTTAATGTTGGACAGGAAATCCTCTGGGGCCAACGTCCTGACTTTC	CASSLMLDRKSSGANVLTF
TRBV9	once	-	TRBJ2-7	TGTGCCAGCAGCGTAGATCGAAGGGCCGAGCAGTACTTC	CASSVDRRAEQYF
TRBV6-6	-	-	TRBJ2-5	TGTGCCAGCAGTTCCCCTAGAACGCCACCCCAAGAGACCCAGTACTTC	CASSSPRTPPQETQYF
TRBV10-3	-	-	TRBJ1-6	TGTGCCATCAGTGAGTCGTTGAAGGCTCCCAATTCACCCCTCCACTTT	CAISESLKAPNSPLHF
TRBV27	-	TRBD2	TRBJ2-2	TGTGCCAGCAAGGTAATGGGACTACAGAACACCGGGGAGCTGTTTTTT	CASKVMGLQNTGELFF
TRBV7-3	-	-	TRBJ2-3	TGTGCCAGCAGCCCCGGGACAAGGGTCGTAGATACGCAGTATTTT	CASSPGTRVVDTQYF
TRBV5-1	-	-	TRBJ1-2	TGCGCCAGCCACTATTCGAACTATGGCTACACCTTC	CASHYSNYGYTF
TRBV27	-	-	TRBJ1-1	TGTGCCAGCAGTTTGAAAGCCCCTCCCGACAGGTCGAACACTGAAGCTTTCTTT	CASSLKAPPDRSNTEAFF
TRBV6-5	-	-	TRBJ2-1	TGTGCCAGCAGTTACTCGCGGTCAGGCAATGAGCAGTTCTTC	CASSYSRSGNEQFF
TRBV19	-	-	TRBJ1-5	TGTGCCACCCTGGGGGTAGGGGATCAGCCCCAGCATTTT	CATLGVGDQPQHF
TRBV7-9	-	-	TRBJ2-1	TGTGCCAGCAGCTTCCCGTACTACAATGAGCAGTTCTTC	CASSFPYYNEQFF
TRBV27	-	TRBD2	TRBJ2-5	TGTGCCAGCAGTTTTATGGGAGGGGCTATACAAGAGACCCAGTACTTC	CASSFMGGAIQETQYF
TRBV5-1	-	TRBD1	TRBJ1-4	TGCGCCAGCAGCTTAACAGGGGCTCATGAAAAACTGTTTTTT	CASSLTGAHEKLFF
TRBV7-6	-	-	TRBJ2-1	TGTGCCAGCAGCTTCGGGGGTTTCTACAATGAGCAGTTCTTC	CASSFGGFYNEQFF
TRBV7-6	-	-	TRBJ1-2	TGTGCCAGCAGCGCCGGGGTAAACTATGGCTACACCTTC	CASSAGVNYGYTF
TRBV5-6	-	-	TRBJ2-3	TGTGCCAGCAGCTTCGGAGAGGGTAGTGTCACAGATACGCAGTATTTT	CASSFGEGSVTDTQYF
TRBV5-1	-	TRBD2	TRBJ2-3	TGCGCCAGCAGCCCGGCGGCACTAGCGGGAGACACTCCGGGCACAGATACGCAGTATTTT	CASSPAALAGDTPGTDTQYF
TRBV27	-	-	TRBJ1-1	TGTGCCAGCAGTTTATGGCCGGTGGGACTTCCCCCTTTTGTCGTGAACACTGAAGCTTTCTTT	CASSLWPVGLPPFVVNTEAFF
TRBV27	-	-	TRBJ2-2	TGTGCCAGCAGAGAACAGGGAAGCACCGGGGAGCTGTTTTTT	CASREQGSTGELFF
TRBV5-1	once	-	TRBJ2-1	TGCGCCAGCAGCCCGCGACAGGGGGCGGTAGCGGGAGGTAACAATGAGCAGTTCTTC	CASSPRQGAVAGGNNEQFF
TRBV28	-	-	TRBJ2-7	TGTGCCAGCTCCGATTACGAGCAGTACTTC	CASSDYEQYF
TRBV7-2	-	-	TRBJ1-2	TGTGCCAGCAGCCCTCCGGGACTCCCCCCGGGAGCTAACTATGGCTACACCTTC	CASSPPGLPPGANYGYTF
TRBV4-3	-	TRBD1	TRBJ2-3	TGCGCCAGCAGCCGCGGGACAGGGGCAAGCACAGATACGCAGTATTTT	CASSRGTGASTDTQYF
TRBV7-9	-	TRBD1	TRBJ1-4	TGTGCCAGCAGCATATACTTGACAGGGTCGAGGGAAAAACTGTTTTTT	CASSIYLTGSREKLFF
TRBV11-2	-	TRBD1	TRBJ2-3	TGTGCCAGCAGCTTAGTGACAGGGGCCACAGATACGCAGTATTTT	CASSLVTGATDTQYF
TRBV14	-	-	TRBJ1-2	TGTGCCAGCAGCCTCAGGGACGGCGGCTACACCTTC	CASSLRDGGYTF
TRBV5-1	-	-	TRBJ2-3	TGCGCCAGCAGCTTGGACTCAGGGGCCACAGATACGCAGTATTTT	CASSLDSGATDTQYF
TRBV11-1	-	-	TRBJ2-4	TGTGCCAGCAGCTTAACAGGGAGAAACATTCAGTACTTC	CASSLTGRNIQYF
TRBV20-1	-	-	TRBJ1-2	TGCAGTGCTAGTGAGGGAGGAAGCTACACCTTC	CSASEGGSYTF
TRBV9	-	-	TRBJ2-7	TGTGCCAGCAGCGTAGACCCCTACGAGCAGTACTTC	CASSVDPYEQYF
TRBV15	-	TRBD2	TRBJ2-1	TGTGCCACCAGTCTCAAGGTAGCGGGAGGGTCCTACAATGAGCAGTTCTTC	CATSLKVAGGSYNEQFF
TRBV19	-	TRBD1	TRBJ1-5	TGTGCCAGTATAGGGGACAGCCAAGACCTTAGCAATCAGCCCCAGCATTTT	CASIGDSQDLSNQPQHF
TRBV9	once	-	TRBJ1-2	TGTGCCAGCAGCGTAGCGTGGGGCTCGGACTATGGCTACACCTTC	CASSVAWGSDYGYTF
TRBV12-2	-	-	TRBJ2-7	TGTGCAAGTCGCCATGGACTAGCGGGACTAGGGGAGCAGTACTTC	CASRHGLAGLGEQYF
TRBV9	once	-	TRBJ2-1	TGTGCCAGCAGCCGGGAGCGGCACAATGAGCAGTTCTTC	CASSRERHNEQFF
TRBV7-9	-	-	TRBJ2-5	TGTGCCAGCAGCTATTACAGGGATGAAGAGACCCAGTACTTC	CASSYYRDEETQYF
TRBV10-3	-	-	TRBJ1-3	TGTGCCATCAGTGAGTCGGGGGGGGCCAACACCATATATTTT	CAISESGGANTIYF
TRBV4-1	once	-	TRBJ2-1	TGCGCCAGCAGCCAAGAAGGGGGTCCTCCCTACAATGAGCAGTTCTTC	CASSQEGGPPYNEQFF
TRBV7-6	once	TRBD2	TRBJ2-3	TGTGCCAGCAGCCGGCCGACTAGCGGGAGGCCAGATACGCAGTATTTT	CASSRPTSGRPDTQYF
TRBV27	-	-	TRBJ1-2	TGTGCCAGCAGTTCAGGGACCTCTAACTATGGCTACACCTTC	CASSSGTSNYGYTF
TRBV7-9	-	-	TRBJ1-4	TGTGCCAGCAGCGTTGATGAAAAACTGTTTTTT	CASSVDEKLFF
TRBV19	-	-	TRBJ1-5	TGTGCCAGTAGTATTGGACAGTTTGATAGCAATCAGCCCCAGCATTTT	CASSIGQFDSNQPQHF
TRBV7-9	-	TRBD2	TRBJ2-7	TGTGCCAGCAGCCGTGGAAGGGAGGGCGGGGAGCAGTACTTC	CASSRGREGGEQYF
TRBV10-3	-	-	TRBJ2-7	TGTGCCATCTGGGACACCCCCTTCTACGAGCAGTACTTC	CAIWDTPFYEQYF
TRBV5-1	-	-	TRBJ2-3	TGCGCCAGCAGGGACCTCACAGATACGCAGTATTTT	CASRDLTDTQYF